This T cell receptor (beta chain) was sequenced in a study of blood T cell repertoires in COVID-19. Study as a whole: Collection of acute and convalescent COVID-19 samples took place in the United States, Italy and Spain.

Those enrolled, adults aged about 18 to 95 years, came from 20 to 25 US areas. Assignments of participants to cohorts depended upon their own reported clinical history. Donors of Cohort 3 who recovered were those that had two negative PCRs, clearance, or symptom resolution. Sequencing used immunoSEQ multiplex PCR; TCRdb keeps in-frame clones, though not all of them. This sample has approximately 440,000 clones, with about 90% found just once. CDR3 length equals 17 residues. V was shortened by 5 bases and J by 3 bases, with 22 bases between the two germline ends. Germline V gene sequence: CDR1 SGHAT, CDR2 FQNNGV.

The clonotype was recovered from a man between 18 and 29 years old who had recovered from COVID-19. The J gene is TRBJ1-1, the V gene TRBV11-2; possibly TRBD1 for D (6 bases). The sample comprised PBMCs or T cells enriched from blood (not recorded which). The CDR3 reads CASSRRGRGLTDTEAFF. In nucleotides, the CDR3 is TGTGCCAGCAGCCGCCGGGGCAGGGGCCTCACCGACACTGAAGCTTTCTTT.